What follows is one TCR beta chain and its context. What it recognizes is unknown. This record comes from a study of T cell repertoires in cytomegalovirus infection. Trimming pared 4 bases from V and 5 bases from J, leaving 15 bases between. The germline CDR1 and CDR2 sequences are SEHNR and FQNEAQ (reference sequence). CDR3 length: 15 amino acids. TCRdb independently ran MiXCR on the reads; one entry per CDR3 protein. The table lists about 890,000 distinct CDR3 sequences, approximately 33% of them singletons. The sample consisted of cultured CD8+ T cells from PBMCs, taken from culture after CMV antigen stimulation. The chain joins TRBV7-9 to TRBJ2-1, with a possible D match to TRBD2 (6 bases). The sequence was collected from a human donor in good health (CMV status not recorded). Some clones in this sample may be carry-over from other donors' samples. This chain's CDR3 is CASSWPGERNNEQFF. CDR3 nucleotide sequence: TGTGCCAGCAGCTGGCCGGGGGAAAGGAACAATGAGCAGTTCTTC.